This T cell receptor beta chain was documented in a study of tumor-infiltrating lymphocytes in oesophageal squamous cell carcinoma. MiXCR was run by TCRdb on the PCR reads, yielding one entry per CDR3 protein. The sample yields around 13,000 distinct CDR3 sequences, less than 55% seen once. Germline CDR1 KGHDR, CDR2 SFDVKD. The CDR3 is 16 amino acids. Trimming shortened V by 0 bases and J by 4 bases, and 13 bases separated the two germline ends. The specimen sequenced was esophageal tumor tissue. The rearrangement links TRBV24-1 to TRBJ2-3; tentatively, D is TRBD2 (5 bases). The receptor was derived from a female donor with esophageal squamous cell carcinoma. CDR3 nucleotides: TGTGCCACCAGTGATTTGGGCGGGCCCGGAGCAGATACGCAGTATTTT. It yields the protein CATSDLGGPGADTQYF.